This T cell receptor beta chain derives from a study of control samples from healthy donors and cancer patients. This clone was counted a few times. Clones were sequenced by immunoSEQ multiplex PCR, and TCRdb holds only the in-frame ones, with some missing. The sample records about 120,000 clones, more than 85% being singletons. The CDR3 loop spans 12 amino acids. The V gene's germline CDR1 is SGDLS and CDR2 YYNGEE. Trimming removed 3 bases from V and 2 bases from J, with 6 bases in between. This clonotype originated in a man aged 18 to 35 in good health. Sample: blood. The chain employs TRBV9 and TRBJ2-7; tentatively, D is TRBD1 (5 bases). The CDR3 sequence is CASSATAYEQYF. The CDR3 bases are TGTGCCAGCAGCGCGACAGCCTACGAGCAGTACTTC. Full variable domain (outside the CDR3, taken from reference TRBV9 and TRBJ2-7): DSGVTQTPKHLITATGQRVTLRCSPRSGDLSVYWYQQSLDQGLQFLIQYYNGEERAKGNILERFSAQQFPDLHSELNLSSLELGDSALYFCASSATAYEQYFGPGTRLTVT.